This T cell receptor (beta chain) originates from a study of blood T cell repertoires in COVID-19. Overall study context: Acute and convalescent COVID-19 samples came from the United States, Italy and Spain. The cDNA or gDNA used as material had been derived from T cells, B-cell-depleted T cells, or PBMCs.

The CDR3 sequence is 15 residues long. Germline loops: CDR1 MNHNS, CDR2 SASEGT. This clone has only one observation. Compared with germline, one end of the junction differs, possibly owing to a read error. Per the original data handling: Estimation of nucleated cell counts relied on the amplification of reference gene primers. Measured with immunoSEQ multiplex PCR; TCRdb has only the in-frame clones, and not every one. V and J calls and clone size are given by that table; D and trimming were obtained from the DNA. The data contain more than 70,000 clones, roughly 86% of them singletons. The sample consisted of peripheral blood. This TCR was sampled from a man between 50 and 59 years old with active or convalescent COVID-19. This chain joins TRBV6-1 and TRBJ2-4; D is perhaps TRBD2 (5 bases). The CDR3 loop is CASSEGHTIRLTPGF. In DNA form, the CDR3 reads TGTGCCAGCAGTGAAGGGCACACTATAAGGTTAACTCCGGGGTTC.